These 6 T cell receptor beta chains share one sample of origin, sequenced in a study of T and B cells in COVID-19 patients. TRB was amplified from around 250-500 ng of blood genomic DNA. TRB rearrangements were amplified by multiplex PCR with BIOMED2 TRB-A/B primers. TCRdb re-called the multiplex PCR reads with MiXCR, one entry per CDR3 protein. In the table there are under 6,000 distinct CDR3 sequences, about 25% of which are singletons. Sequencing input: blood. The source of these receptors is a human donor with active COVID-19.

Here the CDR3 DNA reads TGTGCCAGCAGCGAACGGGGACAGTCCGAGCAGTACTTC. Protein sequence: CASSERGQSEQYF. The V gene is TRBV12-3 or TRBV12-4, the J gene TRBJ2-7; 7 bases line up with TRBD1. The CDR3 length is 13 residues. After removal of 6 bases from V and 6 bases from J, the junction contained 8 bases not matched to a gene.

In this sample, this clonotype turned up many times. The chain has TRBV10-3 and TRBJ2-3, with TRBD2 as a possible D gene (5 bases). CDR1 ENHRY and CDR2 SYGVKD come from the germline V gene. Trimming removed 2 bases at V and 1 base at J, with 10 bases between. The CDR3 loop spans 15 amino acids. CDR3 nucleotide sequence: TGTGCCATCAGTGAGGAGAACGGGGGCACAGATACGCAGTATTTT. The encoded protein is CAISEENGGTDTQYF.

The CDR3 loop reads CSAPRGDKGYGYTF. CDR3 sequence (DNA): TGCAGTGCTCCTAGGGGGGATAAAGGCTATGGCTACACCTTC. V and J are TRBV20-1 and TRBJ1-2; D is possibly TRBD1 (6 bases). The CDR3 consists of 14 residues. Germline loops: CDR1 DFQATT, CDR2 SNEGSKA (reference sequence). V shed 5 bases and J shed 4 bases, with 17 bases lying between them.

The V call is TRBV24-1, the J call TRBJ2-2; D remains ambiguous. CDR3 size: 13 residues. With 5 bases removed from V and 7 bases from J, the gap between germline ends came to 10 bases. The V gene's germline CDR1 is KGHDR and CDR2 SFDVKD. The CDR3 reads CATSGPGFGELFF. DNA for the CDR3: TGTGCCACCAGTGGGCCTGGGTTCGGGGAGCTGTTTTTT.

This clonotype was observed a handful of times. This sequence joins TRBV4-2 and TRBJ2-1; D gene ambiguous. V was trimmed by 0 bases and J by 0 bases, leaving 6 bases between them. The germline V gene has CDR1 LGHNA and CDR2 YNFKEQ. The CDR3 is made up of 15 amino acids. This CDR3 is CASSQDGNSYNEQFF. CDR3 coding DNA: TGTGCCAGCAGCCAAGATGGTAACTCCTACAATGAGCAGTTCTTC.

The chain joins TRBV20-1 to TRBJ2-2; TRBD2 is a possible D gene (6 bases). Trimming removed 5 bases from V and 0 bases from J, with 10 bases in between. This CDR3 has 14 residues. Looked up from germline, CDR1 is DFQATT and CDR2 is SNEGSKA (reference sequence). This chain's CDR3 is CSAGGAANTGELFF. CDR3 DNA: TGCAGTGCTGGCGGGGCAGCGAACACCGGGGAGCTGTTTTTT.